The subject of this entry is one T cell receptor (beta chain). This sample stems from a study of blood T cells in healthy people across ages. Then a second PCR, running about 7 to 11 cycles, was carried out with a sample-barcoded 5' primer and a J-beta primer mix. Each CDR3 protein gets one entry after TCRdb re-called the 5' RACE reads with MiXCR. This sample carries about 1.1 million distinct CDR3 sequences, around two fifths of them seen once, and the ten largest clones take around 14%. Germline V lookup: CDR1 SGHTA, CDR2 FQGTGA. V was clipped by 4 bases and J by 3 bases; unmatched bases: 9. This CDR3 spans 16 amino acids.

The genes are TRBV7-3 and TRBJ1-2; 9 bases fit TRBD1. This sequence was found in a man aged 18 to 29 in good health. The sequencing sample was made of blood. CDR3 residues: CASSSIRDRVHYGYTF. The CDR3 DNA follows: TGTGCCAGCAGCTCCATCCGGGACAGGGTGCACTATGGCTACACCTTC.